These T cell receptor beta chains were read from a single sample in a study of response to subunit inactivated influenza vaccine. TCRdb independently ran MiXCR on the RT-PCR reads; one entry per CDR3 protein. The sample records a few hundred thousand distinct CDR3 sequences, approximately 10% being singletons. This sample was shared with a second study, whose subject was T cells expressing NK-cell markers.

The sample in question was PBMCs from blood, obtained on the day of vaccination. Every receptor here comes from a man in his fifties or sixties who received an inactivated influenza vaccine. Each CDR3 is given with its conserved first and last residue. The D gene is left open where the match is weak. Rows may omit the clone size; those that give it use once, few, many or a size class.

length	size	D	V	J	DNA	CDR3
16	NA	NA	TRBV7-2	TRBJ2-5	TGTGCCAGCAGCTCCCGGTTGACAGTGGCAAGAGAGACCCAGTACTTC	CASSSRLTVARETQYF
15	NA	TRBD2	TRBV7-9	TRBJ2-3	TGTGCCAGCAGCCGAGGACTAGCGGAGACAGATACGCAGTATTTT	CASSRGLAETDTQYF
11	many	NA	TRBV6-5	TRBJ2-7	TGCGTAGGGGACTTTGGAGTCGAGCAGTACTTC	CVGDFGVEQYF
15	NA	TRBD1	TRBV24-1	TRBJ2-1	TGTGCCACCAGCAACGGACAGGGGGCTCGAAATGAGCAGTTCTTC	CATSNGQGARNEQFF
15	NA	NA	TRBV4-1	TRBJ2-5	TGCGCCAGCAGCCAAGTAGGAACTAGCCTGGAGACCCAGTACTTC	CASSQVGTSLETQYF
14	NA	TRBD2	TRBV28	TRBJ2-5	TGTGCCAGCAGGGGAGCGGGAGTTGGAGAGACCCAGTACTTC	CASRGAGVGETQYF
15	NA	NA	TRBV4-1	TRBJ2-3	TGCGCCAGCAGCCAAGAAATGGTGCTGTTGAACACGCAGTATTTT	CASSQEMVLLNTQYF
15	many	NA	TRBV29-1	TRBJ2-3	TGCAGCGTCCGCGGGACAGCGACCTTCACAGATACGCAGTATTTT	CSVRGTATFTDTQYF
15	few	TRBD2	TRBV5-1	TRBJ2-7	TGCGCCAGCAGCTTGTCGGCTAGCGGGACTCGCGAGCAGTACTTC	CASSLSASGTREQYF
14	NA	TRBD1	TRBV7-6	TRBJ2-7	TGTGCCAGCAGCCACGGACAGGCCCTTAACGAGCAGTACTTC	CASSHGQALNEQYF
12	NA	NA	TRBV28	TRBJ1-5	TGTGCCAGCAGTTTACAGCTTCAGCCCCAGCATTTT	CASSLQLQPQHF
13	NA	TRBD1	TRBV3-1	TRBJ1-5	TGTGCCAGCAGCCAAGTGGGACAGGGGCCCCAGCATTTT	CASSQVGQGPQHF
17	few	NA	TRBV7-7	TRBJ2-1	TGTGCTAGCAGCTTAGGTTACGGGGGGCCTGCCTACAATGAGCAGTTCTTC	CASSLGYGGPAYNEQFF
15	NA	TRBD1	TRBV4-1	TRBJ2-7	TGCGCCAGCAGCCGAGGACAGGGTCTTTTCTACGAGCAGTACTTC	CASSRGQGLFYEQYF
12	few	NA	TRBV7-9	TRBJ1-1	TGTGCCAGCACCTTGGATTACACTGAAGCTTTCTTT	CASTLDYTEAFF
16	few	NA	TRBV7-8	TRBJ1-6	TGTGCCAGCAGCTTAGTAGGCCGCCCGAGGGATTCACCCCTCCACTTT	CASSLVGRPRDSPLHF
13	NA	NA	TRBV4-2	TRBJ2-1	TGTGCCAGCAGCCAAGATTCTGGGCGGAGCCCCCGATTC	CASSQDSGRSPRF
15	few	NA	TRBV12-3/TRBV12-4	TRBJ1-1	TGTGCCAGCAGCGAACAGGGCCCGATGAACACTGAAGCTTTCTTT	CASSEQGPMNTEAFF
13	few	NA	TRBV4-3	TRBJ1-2	TGCGCCAGCAGCCAGGGTGTAAGCTATGGCTACACCTTC	CASSQGVSYGYTF
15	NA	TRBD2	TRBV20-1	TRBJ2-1	TGCAGTGCTAGAGGGACTAGCGGGAGGGACAATGAGCAGTTCTTC	CSARGTSGRDNEQFF
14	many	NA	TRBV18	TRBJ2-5	TGTGCCAGCTCACCACCGACAGGTCCGGAGACCCAGTACTTC	CASSPPTGPETQYF
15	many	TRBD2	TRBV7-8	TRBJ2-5	TGTGCCAGCAGCGATGGGACTAGCGGACAAGAGACCCAGTACTTC	CASSDGTSGQETQYF
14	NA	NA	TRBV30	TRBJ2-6	TGTGCCTGGAGTGTTGGGGCGGGGGCCAACGTCCTGACTTTC	CAWSVGAGANVLTF
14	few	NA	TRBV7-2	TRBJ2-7	TGTGCCAGCAGCTTAGACAGGTACTCCTACGAGCAGTACTTC	CASSLDRYSYEQYF
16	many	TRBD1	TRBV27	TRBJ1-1	TGTGCCAGCAAAATCGGGACAGGTTGGGGGAACACTGAAGCTTTCTTT	CASKIGTGWGNTEAFF
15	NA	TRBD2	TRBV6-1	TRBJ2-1	TGTGCCAGCAGTACCGGACTAGGCCGGGTCAATGAGCAGTTCTTC	CASSTGLGRVNEQFF
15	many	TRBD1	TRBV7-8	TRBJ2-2	TGTGCCAGCAGCTCGTACAGGGGGAACACCGGGGAGCTGTTTTTT	CASSSYRGNTGELFF
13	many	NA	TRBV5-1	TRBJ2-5	TGCGCCAGCAGCGGGACTCCCCAAGAGACCCAGTACTTC	CASSGTPQETQYF
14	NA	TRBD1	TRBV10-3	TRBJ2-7	TGTGCCATCAGGGGGGACAGTTTCCCCTACGAGCAGTACTTC	CAIRGDSFPYEQYF
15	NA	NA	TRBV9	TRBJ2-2	TGTGCCAGCAGCGTAGCCCCAGGGGTGGCCGGGGAGCTGTTTTTT	CASSVAPGVAGELFF
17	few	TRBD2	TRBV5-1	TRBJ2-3	TGCGCCAGCAGCCCGAGGGAGGGACTTCTTAGCACAGATACGCAGTATTTT	CASSPREGLLSTDTQYF
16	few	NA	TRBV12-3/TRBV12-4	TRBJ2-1	TGTGCCAGCAGTCCCTTCGCTGGCGGCTCCTACAATGAGCAGTTCTTC	CASSPFAGGSYNEQFF
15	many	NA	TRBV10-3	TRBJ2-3	TGTGCCATCAGTGCGACCCCGGACAACACAGATACGCAGTATTTT	CAISATPDNTDTQYF
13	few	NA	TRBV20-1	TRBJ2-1	TGCAGTGCTAGAGGACTGCACTACAATGAGCAGTTCTTC	CSARGLHYNEQFF
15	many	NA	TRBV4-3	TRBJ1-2	TGCGCCAGCAGCCAAGACCCACAGGACTCAGGCGGCTACACCTTC	CASSQDPQDSGGYTF
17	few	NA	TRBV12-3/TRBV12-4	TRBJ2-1	TGTGCCAGCAGCCACACCGGACGGCGTCATTCCCACAATGAGCAGTTCTTC	CASSHTGRRHSHNEQFF
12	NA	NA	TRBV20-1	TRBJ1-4	TGCAGTGCTGGACAGCCTAATGAAAAACTGTTTTTT	CSAGQPNEKLFF
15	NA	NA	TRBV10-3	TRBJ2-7	TGTGCCATCAAATCCCCTAGTGGACCCGGCTACGAGCAGTACTTC	CAIKSPSGPGYEQYF
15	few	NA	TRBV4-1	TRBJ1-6	TGCGCCAGCAGCCAAGACGGACAGTATAATTCACCCCTCCACTTT	CASSQDGQYNSPLHF
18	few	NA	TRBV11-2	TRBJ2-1	TGTGCCAGCAGCCCCCAGTTCGTCGGGGAGGTGACCTACAATGAGCAGTTCTTC	CASSPQFVGEVTYNEQFF
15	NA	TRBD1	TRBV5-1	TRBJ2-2	TGCGCCAGCGCCCCCGGACAGGAGAACACCGGGGAGCTGTTTTTT	CASAPGQENTGELFF
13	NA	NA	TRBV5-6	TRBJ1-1	TGTGCCAGCAGTACCTACGAGGGGGCTGAAGCTTTCTTT	CASSTYEGAEAFF
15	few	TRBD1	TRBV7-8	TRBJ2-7	TGTGCCAGCAGCTTACCCCAGACAGGGAACTACGAGCAGTACTTC	CASSLPQTGNYEQYF
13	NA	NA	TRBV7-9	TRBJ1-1	TGTGCCTCTCAGCGAGGGGTGGACACTGAAGCTTTCTTT	CASQRGVDTEAFF
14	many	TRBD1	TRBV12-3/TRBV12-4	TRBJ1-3	TGTGCCAGCAGTTTAGACAGGGGGCGCGGCTCCATATATTTT	CASSLDRGRGSIYF
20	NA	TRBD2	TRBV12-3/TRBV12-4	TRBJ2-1	TGTGCCAGCAGGAATGCACGTAGGGGGCTAGCGGGGGGGCTTTACAATGAGCAGTTCTTC	CASRNARRGLAGGLYNEQFF
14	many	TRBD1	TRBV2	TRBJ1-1	TGTGCCAGCAGTTGGACAGGGGTGGACACTGAAGCTTTCTTT	CASSWTGVDTEAFF
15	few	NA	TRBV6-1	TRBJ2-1	TGTGCCAGCAGACCCGACGGGGGCCAGTACAATGAGCAGTTCTTC	CASRPDGGQYNEQFF
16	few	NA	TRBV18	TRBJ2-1	TGTGCCAGCTCACCGGACTTTATGAGGTCCTACAATGAGCAGTTCTTC	CASSPDFMRSYNEQFF
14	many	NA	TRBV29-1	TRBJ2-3	TGCAGCGTTGAAGGGGTGGGTAGCACAGATACGCAGTATTTT	CSVEGVGSTDTQYF
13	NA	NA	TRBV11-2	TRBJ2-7	TGTGCCAGCGCATCGTGGGACTCCTACGAGCAGTACTTC	CASASWDSYEQYF
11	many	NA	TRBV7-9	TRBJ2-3	TGTGCCAGCAGTTCCCGGGATACGCAGTATTTT	CASSSRDTQYF
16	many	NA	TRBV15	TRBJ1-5	TGTGCCACCAGCAGAGATGGTGACGGGATCTATCAGCCCCAGCATTTT	CATSRDGDGIYQPQHF
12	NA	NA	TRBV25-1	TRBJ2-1	TGTGCCAGCAGTGAGATTGGAAATGAGCAGTTCTTC	CASSEIGNEQFF
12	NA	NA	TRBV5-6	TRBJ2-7	TGTGCCAGCGGGGACGGGTCCTACGAGCAGTACTTC	CASGDGSYEQYF